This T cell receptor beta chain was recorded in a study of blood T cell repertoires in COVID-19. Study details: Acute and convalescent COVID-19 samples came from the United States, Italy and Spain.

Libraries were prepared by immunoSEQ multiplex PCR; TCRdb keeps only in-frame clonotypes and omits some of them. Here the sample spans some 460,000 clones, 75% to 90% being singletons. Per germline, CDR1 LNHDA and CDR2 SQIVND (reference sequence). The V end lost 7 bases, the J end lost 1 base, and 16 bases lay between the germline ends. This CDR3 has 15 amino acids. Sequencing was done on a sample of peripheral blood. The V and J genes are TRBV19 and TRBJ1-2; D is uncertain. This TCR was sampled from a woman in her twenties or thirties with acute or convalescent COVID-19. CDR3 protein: CASMEHAVLNYGYTF. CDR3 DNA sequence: TGTGCCAGTATGGAGCACGCCGTCCTTAACTATGGCTACACCTTC.